These T cell receptor beta chains were read from a single sample in a study of T cell responses to AZD1222 COVID-19 vaccine. The data were produced by immunoSEQ multiplex PCR, yet TCRdb's version contains in-frame clones alone and is incomplete. The sample has roughly 100,000 clones, approximately 90% seen once; the top ten hold around 20%. Source: peripheral blood, taken on day 0 of AZD1222 vaccination. Receptors were obtained from an adult in good health. Both conserved end residues are part of each CDR3. The order of the fields is J gene, V gene, clone size, D gene, CDR3 DNA, CDR3 protein. D genes are given only for firm matches. The size field is filled for only some rows; it gives once, few, many or a size class.

TRBJ1-5 TRBV19 - - TGTGCCAGTAGTATGATTGGGGTTAGCAATCAGCCCCAGCATTTT CASSMIGVSNQPQHF
TRBJ2-7 TRBV9 many - TGTGCCAGCAGCGTAGAGCAGGACACCCCCTACGAGCAGTACTTC CASSVEQDTPYEQYF
TRBJ1-2 TRBV9 - TRBD1 TGTGCCAGCAGCCCCTGGACAGGGCCTTCTAACTATGGCTACACCTTC CASSPWTGPSNYGYTF
TRBJ1-5 TRBV27 - - TGTGCCAACAGTTCAGGGTTGAGCAATCAGCCCCAGCATTTT CANSSGLSNQPQHF
TRBJ1-1 TRBV5-4 - - TGTGCCAGCAGCGACCGACCGAGACTTGAAGCTTTCTTT CASSDRPRLEAFF
TRBJ1-1 TRBV19 - - TGTGCCAGTACTCTGACTGGAGGGTACACTGAAGCTTTCTTT CASTLTGGYTEAFF
TRBJ2-1 TRBV7-6 - TRBD2 TGTGCCAGCAGCTTAGATCGCGGGGGGCCATACAATGAGCAGTTCTTC CASSLDRGGPYNEQFF
TRBJ1-2 TRBV19 - TRBD1 TGTGCCAGTAGTCCGCGACAGGGAAGAATCTATGGCTACACCTTC CASSPRQGRIYGYTF
TRBJ2-4 TRBV19 - - TGTGCCAGTACGTCCATACCAGGGGTCAAAAACATTCAGTACTTC CASTSIPGVKNIQYF
TRBJ1-1 TRBV9 - - TGTGCCAGCAGCGCGGCCGGGAGACTTTACACTGAAGCTTTCTTT CASSAAGRLYTEAFF
TRBJ1-1 TRBV28 - TRBD1 TGTGCCAGCAGTGCAACAGGGGGCCTTATCACTGAAGCTTTCTTT CASSATGGLITEAFF
TRBJ2-7 TRBV27 - - TGTGCCAGCAGTTTGGGGGGCCTTAGCTCCTACGAGCAGTACTTC CASSLGGLSSYEQYF
TRBJ1-3 TRBV5-1 - - TGCGCCAGCAGCCAGGGACGGATAAGCTCTGGAAACACCATATATTTT CASSQGRISSGNTIYF
TRBJ2-7 TRBV11-2 - - TGTGCCAGCAGCGCGGGACTGCCCTACGAGCAGTACTTC CASSAGLPYEQYF
TRBJ2-5 TRBV7-9 - - TGTGCCAGCAGCTTAATTGGGGGGAAAGAGACCCAGTACTTC CASSLIGGKETQYF